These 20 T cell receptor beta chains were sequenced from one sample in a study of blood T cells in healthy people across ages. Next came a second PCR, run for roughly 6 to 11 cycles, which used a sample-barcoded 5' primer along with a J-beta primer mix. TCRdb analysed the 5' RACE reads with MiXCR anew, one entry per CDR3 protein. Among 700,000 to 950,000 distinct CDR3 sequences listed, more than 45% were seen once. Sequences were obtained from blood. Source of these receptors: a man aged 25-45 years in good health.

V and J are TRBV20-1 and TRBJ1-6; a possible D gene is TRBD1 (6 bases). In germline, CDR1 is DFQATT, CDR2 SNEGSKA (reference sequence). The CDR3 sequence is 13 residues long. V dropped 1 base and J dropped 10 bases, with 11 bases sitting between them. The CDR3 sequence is CSARVYRDSPLHF. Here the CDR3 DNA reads TGCAGTGCTAGAGTCTACAGGGACTCACCCCTCCACTTT.

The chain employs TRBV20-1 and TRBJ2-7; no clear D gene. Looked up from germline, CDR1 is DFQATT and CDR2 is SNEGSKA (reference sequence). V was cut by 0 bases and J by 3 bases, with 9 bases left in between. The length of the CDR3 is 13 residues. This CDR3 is CSARERISYEQYF. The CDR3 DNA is TGCAGTGCTAGAGAACGGATCAGCTACGAGCAGTACTTC.

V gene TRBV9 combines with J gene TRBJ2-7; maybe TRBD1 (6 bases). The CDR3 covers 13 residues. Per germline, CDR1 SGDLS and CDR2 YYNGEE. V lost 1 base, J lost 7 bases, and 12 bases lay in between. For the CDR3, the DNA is TGTGCCAGCAGCGTACAGGGGTTCGATGAGCAGTACTTC. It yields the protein CASSVQGFDEQYF.

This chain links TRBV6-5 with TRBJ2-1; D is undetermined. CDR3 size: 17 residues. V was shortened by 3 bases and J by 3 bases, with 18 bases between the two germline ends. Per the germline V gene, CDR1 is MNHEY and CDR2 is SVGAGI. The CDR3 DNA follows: TGTGCCAGCAGTTATGTCTCTATCGGAGCAGACTACAATGAGCAGTTCTTC. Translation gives CASSYVSIGADYNEQFF.

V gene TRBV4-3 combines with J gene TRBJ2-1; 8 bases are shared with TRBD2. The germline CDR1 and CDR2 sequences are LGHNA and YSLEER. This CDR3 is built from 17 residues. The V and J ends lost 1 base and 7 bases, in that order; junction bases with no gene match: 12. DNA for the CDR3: TGCGCCAGCAGCCAAGGGGTTCGCAGCGGGAGTTTTAATGAGCAGTTCTTC. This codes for CASSQGVRSGSFNEQFF.

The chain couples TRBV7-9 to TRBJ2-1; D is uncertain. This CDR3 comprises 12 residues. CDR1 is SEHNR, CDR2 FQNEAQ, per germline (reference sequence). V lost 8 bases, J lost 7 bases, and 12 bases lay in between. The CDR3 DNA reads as TGTGCCAGCGGCCGGACCTCTAATGAGCAGTTCTTC. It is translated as CASGRTSNEQFF.

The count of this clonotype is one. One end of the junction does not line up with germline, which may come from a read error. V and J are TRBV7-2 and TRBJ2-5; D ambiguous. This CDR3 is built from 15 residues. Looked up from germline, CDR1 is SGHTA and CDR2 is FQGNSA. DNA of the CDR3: TGTGCTAGCAGCTCAGGATTATTGCTCCAAGAGACCCAGTACTTC. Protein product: CASSSGLLLQETQYF.

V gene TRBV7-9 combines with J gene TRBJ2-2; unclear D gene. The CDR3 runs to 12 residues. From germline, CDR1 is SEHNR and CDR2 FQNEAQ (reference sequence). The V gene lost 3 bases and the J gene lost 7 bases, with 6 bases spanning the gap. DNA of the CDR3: TGTGCCAGCAGCTTCAGCGTCGGGGAGCTGTTTTTT. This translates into CASSFSVGELFF.

CDR3 region: CAISESLVRENTEAFF. The DNA for the CDR3 is TGTGCCATCAGTGAGTCTTTGGTCAGGGAGAACACTGAAGCTTTCTTT. The chain is built from TRBV10-3 and TRBJ1-1; D is perhaps TRBD1 (5 bases). This CDR3 is built from 16 residues. Trimming left V 0 bases short and J 1 base short, with 12 bases between. Per the germline V gene, CDR1 is ENHRY and CDR2 is SYGVKD.

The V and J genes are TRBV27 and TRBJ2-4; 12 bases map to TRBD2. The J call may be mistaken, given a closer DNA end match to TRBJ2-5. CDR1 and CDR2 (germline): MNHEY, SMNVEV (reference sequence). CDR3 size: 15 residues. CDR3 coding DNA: TGTGCCAGCAGCGGGACTAGCGGGCTCCAAGAGACCCAGTACTTC. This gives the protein CASSGTSGLQETQYF.

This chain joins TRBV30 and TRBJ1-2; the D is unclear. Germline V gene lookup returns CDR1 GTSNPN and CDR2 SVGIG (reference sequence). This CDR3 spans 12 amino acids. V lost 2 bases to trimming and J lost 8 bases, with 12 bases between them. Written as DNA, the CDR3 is TGTGCCTGGAGTTTGAGGCCCGGGGGCTACACCTTC. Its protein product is CAWSLRPGGYTF.

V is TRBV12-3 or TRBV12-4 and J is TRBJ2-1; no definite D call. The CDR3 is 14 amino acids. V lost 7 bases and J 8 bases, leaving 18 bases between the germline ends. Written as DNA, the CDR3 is TGTGCCAGCACCTTTCCCGTAAATGGCCATGAGCAGTTCTTC. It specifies CASTFPVNGHEQFF.

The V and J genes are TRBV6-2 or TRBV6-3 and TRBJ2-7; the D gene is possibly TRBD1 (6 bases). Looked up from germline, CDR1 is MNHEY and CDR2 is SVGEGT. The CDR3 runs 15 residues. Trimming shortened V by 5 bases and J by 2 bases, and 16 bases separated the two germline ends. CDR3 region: CASSILTRQAYEQYF. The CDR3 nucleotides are TGTGCCAGCAGTATCTTGACCCGACAGGCCTACGAGCAGTACTTC.

The CDR3 reads CSVLAGAQSYQETQYF. In nucleotides, the CDR3 is TGCAGTGTTTTAGCGGGGGCCCAATCGTACCAAGAGACCCAGTACTTC. This chain joins TRBV20-1 and TRBJ2-5; 9 bases map to TRBD2. Germline-derived CDR1 and CDR2 are DFQATT and SNEGSKA (reference sequence). The CDR3 contains 16 residues. V was clipped by 7 bases and J by 0 bases; unmatched bases: 12.

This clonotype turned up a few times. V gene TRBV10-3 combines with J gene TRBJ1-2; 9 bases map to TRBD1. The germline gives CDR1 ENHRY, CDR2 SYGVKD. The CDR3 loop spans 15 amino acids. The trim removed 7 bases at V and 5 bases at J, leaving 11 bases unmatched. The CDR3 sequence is CAIKEEGDRAYGYTF. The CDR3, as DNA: TGTGCCATCAAGGAAGAGGGGGACAGGGCGTATGGCTACACCTTC.

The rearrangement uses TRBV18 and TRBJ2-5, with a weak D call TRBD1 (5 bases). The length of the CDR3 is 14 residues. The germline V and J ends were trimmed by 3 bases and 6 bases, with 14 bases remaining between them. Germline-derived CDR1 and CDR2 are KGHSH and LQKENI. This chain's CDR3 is CASSPSAGRQTQYF. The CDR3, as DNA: TGTGCCAGCTCACCGTCGGCAGGGCGGCAGACCCAGTACTTC.

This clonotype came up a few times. CDR3 DNA: TGTGCCAGCAGCTCGAACGGGGGGTTAGAGACCCAGTACTTC. It yields the protein CASSSNGGLETQYF. The chain has TRBV7-2 and TRBJ2-5, with 7 bases that match TRBD2. Trimming took 4 bases from V and 4 from J; bases not matched to a gene: 6. The CDR3 has 14 amino acids. In germline, CDR1 is SGHTA, CDR2 FQGNSA.

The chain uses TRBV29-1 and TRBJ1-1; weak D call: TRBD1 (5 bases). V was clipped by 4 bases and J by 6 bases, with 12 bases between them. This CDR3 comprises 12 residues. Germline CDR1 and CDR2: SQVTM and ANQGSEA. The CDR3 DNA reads TGCAGCGTTGCTCCGGGGACCGCTGAAGCTTTCTTT. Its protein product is CSVAPGTAEAFF.

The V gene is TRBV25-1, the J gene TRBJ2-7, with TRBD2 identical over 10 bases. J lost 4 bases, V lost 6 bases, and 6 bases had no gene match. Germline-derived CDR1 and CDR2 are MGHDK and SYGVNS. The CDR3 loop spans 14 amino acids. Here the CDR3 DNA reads TGTGCCAGCAGGGCTAGCGGGAGTGGTTACGAGCAGTACTTC. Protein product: CASRASGSGYEQYF.

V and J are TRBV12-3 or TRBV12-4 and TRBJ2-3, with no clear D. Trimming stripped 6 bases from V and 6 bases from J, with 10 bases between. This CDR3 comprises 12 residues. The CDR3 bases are TGTGCCAGCAGATTTGGGCCGGATACGCAGTATTTT. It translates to CASRFGPDTQYF.